This TCR beta chain was captured by sequencing in a study of radiation and T cells in renal cell carcinoma. Study-wide findings and caveats: Top tumor clonotypes rose in blood 2 weeks post-radiation, then contracted.

V dropped 3 bases and J dropped 3 bases, with 19 bases sitting between them. This CDR3 has 16 amino acids. Germline V gives CDR1 SGHRS, CDR2 YFSETQ. This clone was seen just once. What it binds is unknown. The repertoire was sequenced with immunoSEQ multiplex PCR; TCRdb's copy has only in-frame clones and lacks some. The sample shows more than 120,000 clones, about 86% of them seen only once. Described time point: blood 4 weeks post-SBRT, at nephrectomy. The treatment here: 15 Gy SBRT to primary tumor, nephrectomy 4 weeks later. Sequences were derived from blood, sampled from a patient whose treatment included radiotherapy and nephrectomy. The source of this sequence is a woman between 50 and 59 years old with renal cell carcinoma. The V call is TRBV5-1, the J call TRBJ2-7, with D possibly TRBD1 on 6 matching bases. CDR3 protein: CASSWGLAANLYEQYF. For the CDR3, the DNA is TGCGCCAGCAGCTGGGGGCTAGCCGCTAATCTCTACGAGCAGTACTTC.